Here is one T cell receptor beta chain with its context. Its antigen remains unknown. The data were obtained in a study of Graves' ophthalmopathy and Graves' hyperthyroidism. Findings of the study overall: Cross-validated, the 13-signature model showed 87.88%/81.08% sensitivity/specificity, and 80%/75% in the test set.

Germline V gives CDR1 SQVTM, CDR2 ANQGSEA. The CDR3 totals 11 residues. V was shortened by 0 bases and J by 12 bases, with 12 bases between the two germline ends. Amplified TCR beta CDR3 regions were obtained using RNA transcripts as template. HTBI primers were used in a first-round RT-PCR, which preceded a second-round multiplex PCR. TCRdb re-called the multiplex PCR reads through MiXCR, storing one row per CDR3 protein. The table records fewer than 20,000 distinct CDR3 sequences, roughly 50% of them present only once. Hyperthyroidism was considered stable when no ophthalmopathy appeared within 18 months of follow-up. Physicians reached a diagnosis by relying on clinical symptoms, serum thyroxine, TRAb, thyroid ultrasound and orbital computed tomography.

Sequenced: peripheral blood. The TCR was taken from a woman in her thirties or forties with stable Graves' hyperthyroidism. The rearrangement joins TRBV29-1 to TRBJ2-7; D unresolved. The DNA for the CDR3 is TGCAGCGTTGAAGATCTTTCGGTAGCGTACTTC. It encodes CSVEDLSVAYF.